Below are 10 T cell receptor beta chains sequenced from a single sample in a study of OX40 agonist ivuxolimab in advanced cancers. Some clones are missing from TCRdb's copy, which holds only in-frame ones; the method was immunoSEQ multiplex PCR. The table lists approximately 28,000 clones, approximately 88% of them singletons. The material was CD4+ or CD8+ T cells sorted from blood, obtained in a trial of the OX40 agonist ivuxolimab. These TCRs come from an adult with an advanced solid tumor such as melanoma, head and neck, liver or kidney cancer.

This clone was counted a few times. This chain joins TRBV7-2 and TRBJ1-1; TRBD1 aligns across 9 bases. V lost 4 bases, J lost 1 base, and 1 base stayed unmatched. The CDR3 has 14 residues. CDR1 is SGHTA, CDR2 FQGNSA, per germline. CDR3 sequence: CASSWGQGNTEAFF. The CDR3 DNA is TGTGCCAGCAGCTGGGGACAGGGGAACACTGAAGCTTTCTTT.

The genes are TRBV9 and TRBJ2-1, with TRBD2 identical over 11 bases. The CDR3 extends over 15 amino acids. V lost 2 bases to trimming and J lost 4 bases; unmatched junction nucleotides: 2. Germline V gene sequence: CDR1 SGDLS, CDR2 YYNGEE. The DNA for the CDR3 is TGTGCCAGCAGCGTTAGCGGGAGGGAGTACAATGAGCAGTTCTTC. Its translation: CASSVSGREYNEQFF.

The gene calls are TRBV13 and TRBJ1-2; perhaps TRBD1 as D (6 bases). Trimming took off 5 bases at V and 6 bases at J, with 16 bases between the two ends. CDR1 and CDR2 (germline): PRHDT, FYEKMQ (reference sequence). This CDR3 comprises 14 residues. The CDR3: CASSPLGGSDGYTF. CDR3 nucleotides: TGTGCCAGCAGCCCCCTCGGGGGCTCTGATGGCTACACCTTC.

This sequence joins TRBV7-9 and TRBJ1-1, with D possibly matching TRBD1 (6 bases). This CDR3 contains 15 residues. The germline V gene has CDR1 SEHNR and CDR2 FQNEAQ (reference sequence). V was shortened by 5 bases and J by 5 bases, with 18 bases between the two germline ends. The CDR3 DNA reads TGTGCCAGCAGCGGGGTCCAGGGGTGGTTGACTGAAGCTTTCTTT. It encodes CASSGVQGWLTEAFF.

This chain joins TRBV14 and TRBJ1-1; D is ambiguous. V lost 0 bases to trimming and J lost 4 bases, with 21 bases between them. This CDR3 has 18 amino acids. Germline-derived CDR1 and CDR2 are SGHDN and FVKESK. The CDR3 region has the DNA TGTGCCAGCAGCCAAGACCCGGAGGGTGTTTTGGGAATCACTGAAGCTTTCTTT. Translated, it gives CASSQDPEGVLGITEAFF.

V and J are TRBV6-6 and TRBJ2-3; tentatively, D is TRBD2 (6 bases). Deletions cut 7 bases from V and 2 bases from J, with 16 bases between. The CDR3 is 15 amino acids. Germline values: CDR1 MNHNY, CDR2 SVGAGI (reference sequence). CDR3 amino acids: CASTVVAGSTDTQYF. The CDR3 DNA follows: TGTGCCAGCACCGTGGTGGCGGGGTCCACAGATACGCAGTATTTT.

The chain employs TRBV2 and TRBJ2-7; D may be TRBD2 (5 bases). CDR1 and CDR2 (germline): SNHLY, FYNNEI. The CDR3 is made up of 14 amino acids. Trimming took off 6 bases at V and 4 bases at J, with 16 bases between the two ends. For the CDR3, the DNA is TGTGCCAGCAGCGTCGGGAAAGGCGCGTACGAGCAGTACTTC. It yields the protein CASSVGKGAYEQYF.

The chain is built from TRBV9 and TRBJ1-4; 7 nucleotides line up with TRBD1. After removal of 3 bases from V and 5 bases from J, the junction contained 7 bases not matched to a gene. Germline lookup yields CDR1 SGDLS and CDR2 YYNGEE. This CDR3 has 15 amino acids. The CDR3 DNA sequence: TGTGCCAGCAGCGGAGGACAGGAGGAAAATGAAAAACTGTTTTTT. Encoded protein: CASSGGQEENEKLFF. Full variable domain (remainder filled in from reference TRBV9 and TRBJ1-4): DSGVTQTPKHLITATGQRVTLRCSPRSGDLSVYWYQQSLDQGLQFLIQYYNGEERAKGNILERFSAQQFPDLHSELNLSSLELGDSALYFCASSGGQEENEKLFFGSGTQLSVL.

The chain combines TRBV7-3 with TRBJ2-1; TRBD2 aligns across 8 bases. Unmatched junction bases numbered 7, after V lost 8 bases and J lost 7 bases. Germline CDR1 is SGHTA and CDR2 is FQGTGA. This CDR3 is built from 13 residues. In DNA, the CDR3 is TGTGCCAGCTCGAGGGGACTAGGAAATGAGCAGTTCTTC. It encodes CASSRGLGNEQFF.

The chain carries TRBV9 and TRBJ2-3; TRBD2 matches 11 bases. The V segment lost 2 bases and the J segment 4 bases; nucleotides outside the gene matches: 3. Germline V gene lookup returns CDR1 SGDLS and CDR2 YYNGEE. The CDR3 is 15 amino acids. In DNA form, the CDR3 reads TGTGCCAGCAGCGTTACTAGCGGGGGCGCAGATACGCAGTATTTT. Protein product: CASSVTSGGADTQYF.